This TCR beta chain originates from a study of T-cell reconstitution after alpha-beta-depleted transplantation in children (dated by TCRdb to the mid-2010s). About the full investigation: T-cell immune reconstitution after TCRalphabeta/CD19-depleted allogeneic hematopoietic cell transplantation in children was quantitatively tracked in the study by means of TCR repertoire profiling.

This clonotype was recorded at least ten times. Its antigen remains undetermined. No much larger clonotype is one base removed from it; base qualities were not supplied. The protocol used for the library was PCR. Reads for this sample came from an Illumina HiSeq 2500. Molecular barcoding was employed in the preparation of TCR libraries, with unique molecular identifiers being used to normalize TCRbeta repertoire quantification. TCRdb reprocessing: public reads trimmed at Q25 with fastp, clones called with MiXCR, in-frame beta chains kept. Every distinct CDR3 protein forms one entry, paired with its most common genes and DNA. This sample is represented by some 640,000 distinct CDR3 sequences; 15% to 20% of them were singletons. Clones ranked in the top ten supply 0.8% to 1.1% of the sample. The CDR3, cysteine through phenylalanine, is 10 amino acids long. Only CDR3 DNA is held: 30 bases, read in frame from base 1. According to the germline V gene (reference sequence), CDR1 reads DFQATT and CDR2 reads SNEGSKA. V gives up 0 bases and J gives up 7 bases, and the segment between their germline ends measures 1 base.

The material sequenced was PBMCs from the stem cell graft donor, taken from the stem cell graft. The V gene is TRBV20-1 and the J gene is TRBJ2-1; too little of a D gene remains to name it. The receptor comes from a human donor who donated a stem cell graft to a child with acute myeloid leukemia. At the DNA level, the sequence is TGCAGTGCTAGAGAAAATGAGCAGTTCTTC. Translated, it gives CSARENEQFF.